One sample yielded the 3 T cell receptor beta chains listed below, sequenced in a study of T cell responses to AZD1222 COVID-19 vaccine (dated by TCRdb to the early 2020s). The sample's time point label is to be understood as: baseline before first vaccination. Read against the paper, the sample's treatment or condition label means: meningococcal conjugate vaccine given as trial control. The library came from the immunoSEQ multiplex PCR assay. TCRdb took this table from immuneACCESS and kept in-frame rearrangements with V and J called. Such tables lack part of the clones; where checked against another copy, unresolved V genes explain under half of the gap, and the rest is unexplained. For this sample the table gives roughly 140,000 clones, of which 82% were detected only once. 4.1% of the sample comes from the top ten. The sequencing used peripheral blood, collected on day 0 of MenACWY control vaccination. These receptor sequences come from an adult in good health.

This clone came up a few times. This CDR3 is CASSLAPATNTEAFF. CDR3 nucleotide sequence: TGTGCCAGCAGCTTAGCGCCCGCGACGAACACTGAAGCTTTCTTT. The chain carries TRBV11-2 and TRBJ1-1, with D unresolved. V dropped 1 base and J dropped 1 base, with 10 bases sitting between them. Per germline, CDR1 SGHAT and CDR2 FQNNGV. This CDR3 is 15 amino acids long. Using reference TRBV11-2 and TRBJ1-1 for the parts outside the CDR3, the full variable domain is EAGVAQSPRYKIIEKRQSVAFWCNPISGHATLYWYQQILGQGPKLLIQFQNNGVVDDSQLPKDRFSAERLKGVDSTLKIQPAKLEDSAVYLCASSLAPATNTEAFFGQGTRLTVV.

The chain carries TRBV27 and TRBJ1-6, with unresolved D. Trimming shortened V by 6 bases and J by 13 bases, and 16 bases separated the two germline ends. Germline CDR1 MNHEY, CDR2 SMNVEV (reference sequence). This CDR3 comprises 13 residues. The CDR3 loop reads CASSPASGWPLHF. CDR3 nucleotide sequence: TGTGCCAGCAGCCCCGCTTCCGGGTGGCCCCTCCACTTT.

The chain employs TRBV14 and TRBJ2-3; 13 bases fit TRBD2. The CDR3 has 16 residues. CDR1 is SGHDN, CDR2 FVKESK, per germline. J lost 2 bases, V lost 4 bases, and 3 bases had no gene match. The DNA of the CDR3 is TGTGCCAGCAGCCTGGGACTAGCGGGGTCCACAGATACGCAGTATTTT. Its translation: CASSLGLAGSTDTQYF.